The sequence of this T cell receptor beta chain was determined in a study of CD8 T cells in ankylosing spondylitis (dated by TCRdb to about 2017). Regarding the research as a whole: T cell receptor beta repertoires were profiled in healthy donors and ankylosing spondylitis patients so that disease-linked TCR variants could be found. In total, the full study cohort was made up of roughly 100 healthy donors and roughly 27 ankylosing spondylitis patients. Peripheral blood samples were taken, and synovial fluid was additionally collected from ankylosing spondylitis patients.

Reads for this sample came from an Illumina HiSeq 2500. TCR beta libraries were prepared by quantitative 5'-RACE with molecular barcodes. In the original analysis: A new computational method based on a probabilistic model of VDJ rearrangement was used to identify disease-linked TCR variants. TCRdb trimmed the raw reads at Q25, called clones with MiXCR and kept productive beta chains. One record per CDR3 amino acid sequence lists the most common genes and DNA. TCRdb, not the authors, supplied the V and J calls. The sample yields some 100,000 distinct CDR3 sequences; about 8.3% were counted once. The ten largest clones represent roughly 9.9% of the sample. Results and caveats for the whole study, not just this receptor: Blood from ankylosing spondylitis patients appeared to be characterized by a TCR beta motif composed of eight or nine highly homologous amino acid variants. A CD8+ phenotype was shown by the disease-linked clones, which were found at relatively low frequencies in peripheral blood. Some of the motif variants had been reported before in the synovial fluid and blood of reactive arthritis patients, a finding that suggests common disease-initiation mechanisms. The disease-linked clones were reported as significantly enriched in matched synovial fluid samples from ankylosing spondylitis patients.

A note on this clonotype: Its cognate antigen has yet to be identified. Nothing much larger sits one base from this clone, and base qualities are not available.

The germline V end is reduced by 5 bases and the J end by 3 bases; junction bases left unmatched: 6. Including the terminal cysteine and phenylalanine, the CDR3 comprises 15 residues. Only the CDR3 part of the read is kept: 45 bases, read in frame from the first base. This TCR derives from a male donor with ankylosing spondylitis or in good health (not recorded which). The rearrangement joined TRBV12-3 or TRBV12-4 to TRBJ2-7, with 11 central nucleotides matching TRBD2. Sequencing was carried out using blood, either unsorted or a sorted T cell fraction (not recorded which). The CDR3 amino acid sequence is: CASSPHGLAGYEQYF. Here is the DNA: TGTGCCAGCAGTCCCCACGGACTAGCGGGCTACGAGCAGTACTTC.